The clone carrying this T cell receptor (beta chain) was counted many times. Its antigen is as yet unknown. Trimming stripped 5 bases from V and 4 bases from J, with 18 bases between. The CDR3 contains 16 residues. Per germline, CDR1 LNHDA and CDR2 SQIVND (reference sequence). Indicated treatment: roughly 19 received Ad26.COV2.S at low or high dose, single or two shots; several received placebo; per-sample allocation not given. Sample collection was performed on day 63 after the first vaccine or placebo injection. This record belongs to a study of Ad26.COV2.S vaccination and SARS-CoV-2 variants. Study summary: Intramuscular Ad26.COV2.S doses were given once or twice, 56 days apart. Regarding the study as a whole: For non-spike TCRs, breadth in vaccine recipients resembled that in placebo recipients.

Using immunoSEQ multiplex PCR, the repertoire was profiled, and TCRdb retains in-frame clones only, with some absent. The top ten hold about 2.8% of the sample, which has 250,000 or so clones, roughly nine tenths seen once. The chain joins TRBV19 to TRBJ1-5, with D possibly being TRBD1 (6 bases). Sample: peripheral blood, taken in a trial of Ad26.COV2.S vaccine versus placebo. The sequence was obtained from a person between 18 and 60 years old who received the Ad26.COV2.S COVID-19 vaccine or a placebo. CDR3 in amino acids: CASSFGFRGPNQPQHF. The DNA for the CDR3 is TGTGCCAGTAGTTTTGGTTTCAGGGGTCCTAATCAGCCCCAGCATTTT.